This TCR beta chain was recovered during a study of T cells in Graves' hyperthyroidism and ophthalmopathy. The authors obtained PBMCs from around 10 ml of fresh peripheral blood. V was trimmed by 1 base and J by 8 bases, leaving 8 bases between them. This CDR3 contains 12 residues. The sample holds many counts of this clonotype. No antigen is known for it. Amplification of TCR beta CDR3 regions used RNA as the template. During a first-round RT-PCR of the TCR CDR3, the HTBI primer set was used. TCRdb processed the multiplex PCR reads anew with MiXCR; each CDR3 protein has one entry. This sample has 360,000 or so distinct CDR3 sequences; less than 20% occur once, and the top ten carry roughly 16%. Findings and caveats of the study: Blood shared most expanded thyroid clonotypes above 0.001.

Sequencing input: blood. The chain couples TRBV12-3 or TRBV12-4 to TRBJ1-2; D remains ambiguous. This TCR derives from a woman aged 40 to 49 with Graves' ophthalmopathy. The CDR3 protein is CASSLEGQGYTF. The DNA of the CDR3 is TGTGCCAGCAGTTTAGAAGGGCAGGGCTACACCTTC.